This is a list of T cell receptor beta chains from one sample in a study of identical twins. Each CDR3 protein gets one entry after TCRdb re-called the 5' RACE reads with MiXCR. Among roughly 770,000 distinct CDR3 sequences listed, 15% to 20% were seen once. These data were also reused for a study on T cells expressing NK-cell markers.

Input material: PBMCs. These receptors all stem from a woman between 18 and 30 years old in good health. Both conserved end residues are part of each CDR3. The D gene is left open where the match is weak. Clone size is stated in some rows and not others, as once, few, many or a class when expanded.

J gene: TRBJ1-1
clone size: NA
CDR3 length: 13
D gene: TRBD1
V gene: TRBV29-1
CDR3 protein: CSVDGQGAPEAFF
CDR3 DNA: TGCAGCGTTGATGGACAGGGGGCCCCTGAAGCTTTCTTT

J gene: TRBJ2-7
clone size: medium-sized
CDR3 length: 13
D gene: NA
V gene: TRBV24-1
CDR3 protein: CATGRTDPYEQYF
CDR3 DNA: TGTGCCACCGGAAGGACGGATCCATACGAGCAGTACTTC

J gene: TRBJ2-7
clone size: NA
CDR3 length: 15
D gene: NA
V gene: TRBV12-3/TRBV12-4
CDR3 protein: CASSPSGTPTNEQYF
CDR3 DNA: TGTGCCAGCAGTCCTTCCGGGACTCCTACCAACGAGCAGTACTTC

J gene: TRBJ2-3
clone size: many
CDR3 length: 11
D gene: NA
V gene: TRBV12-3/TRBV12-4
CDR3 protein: CASSFGDTQYF
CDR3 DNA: TGTGCCAGCAGTTTCGGGGATACGCAGTATTTT

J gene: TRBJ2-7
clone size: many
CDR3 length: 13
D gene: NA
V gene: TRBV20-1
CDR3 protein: CSARETEHYEQYF
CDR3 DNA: TGCAGTGCTAGAGAAACGGAACACTACGAGCAGTACTTC

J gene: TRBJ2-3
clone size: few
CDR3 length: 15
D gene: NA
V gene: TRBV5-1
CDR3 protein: CASSGVYRGPDTQYF
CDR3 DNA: TGCGCCAGCAGCGGGGTTTACCGCGGACCAGATACGCAGTATTTT

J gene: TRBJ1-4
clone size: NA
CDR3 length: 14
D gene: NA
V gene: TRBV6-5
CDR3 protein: CASSYITGNEKLFF
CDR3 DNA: TGTGCCAGCAGTTACATTACCGGGAATGAAAAACTGTTTTTT

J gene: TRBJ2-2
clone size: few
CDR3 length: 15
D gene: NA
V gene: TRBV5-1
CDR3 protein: CASSLGSTNTGELFF
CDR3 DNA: TGCGCCAGCAGCTTAGGTAGCACGAACACCGGGGAGCTGTTTTTT

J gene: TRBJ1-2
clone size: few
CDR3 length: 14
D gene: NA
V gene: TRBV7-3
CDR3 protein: CASSPGGLNYGYTF
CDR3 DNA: TGTGCCAGCAGCCCCGGGGGGCTAAACTATGGCTACACCTTC

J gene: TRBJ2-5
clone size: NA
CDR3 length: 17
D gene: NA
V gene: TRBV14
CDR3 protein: CASSPRRLANPQETQYF
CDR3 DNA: TGTGCCAGCAGCCCCAGGCGGCTAGCCAACCCCCAAGAGACCCAGTACTTC

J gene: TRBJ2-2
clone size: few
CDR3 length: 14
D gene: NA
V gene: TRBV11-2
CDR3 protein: CASSLDRKAGELFF
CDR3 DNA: TGTGCCAGCAGCTTAGATCGTAAGGCCGGGGAGCTGTTTTTT

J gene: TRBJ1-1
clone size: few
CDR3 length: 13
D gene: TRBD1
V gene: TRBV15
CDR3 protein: CATNRGAGTEAFF
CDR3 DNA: TGTGCCACCAACAGGGGGGCTGGCACTGAAGCTTTCTTT

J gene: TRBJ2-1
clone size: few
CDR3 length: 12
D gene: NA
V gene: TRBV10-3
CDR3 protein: CAVRLPVGEQFF
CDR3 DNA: TGTGCCGTTAGACTACCAGTTGGTGAGCAGTTCTTC

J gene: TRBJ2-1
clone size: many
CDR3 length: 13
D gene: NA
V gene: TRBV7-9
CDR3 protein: CASSYGMRGEQFF
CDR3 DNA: TGTGCCAGCAGCTACGGCATGCGGGGCGAGCAGTTCTTC

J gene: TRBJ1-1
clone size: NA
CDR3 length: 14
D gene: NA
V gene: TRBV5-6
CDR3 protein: CASSWGEMNTEAFF
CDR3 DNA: TGTGCCAGCTCCTGGGGGGAGATGAACACTGAAGCTTTCTTT

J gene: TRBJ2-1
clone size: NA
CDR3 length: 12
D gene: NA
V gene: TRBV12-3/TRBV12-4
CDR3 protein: CASSPAWYEQFF
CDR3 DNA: TGTGCCAGCAGTCCCGCATGGTATGAGCAGTTCTTC

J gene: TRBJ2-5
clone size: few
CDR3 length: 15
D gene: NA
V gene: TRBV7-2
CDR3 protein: CASSAPLIALETQYF
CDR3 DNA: TGTGCCAGCAGCGCACCCCTAATAGCGTTAGAGACCCAGTACTTC

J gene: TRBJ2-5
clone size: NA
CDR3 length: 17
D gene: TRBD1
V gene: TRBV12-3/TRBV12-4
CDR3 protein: CASSLEWTGGYGETQYF
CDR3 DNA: TGTGCCAGCAGTTTAGAGTGGACAGGGGGCTATGGAGAGACCCAGTACTTC

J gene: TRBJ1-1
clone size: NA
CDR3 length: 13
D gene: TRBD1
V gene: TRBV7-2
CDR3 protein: CASSRDRGRGAFF
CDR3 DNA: TGTGCCAGCAGCCGCGACAGGGGGCGTGGAGCTTTCTTT